Shown below are 23 T cell receptor beta chains from a single sample sequenced in a study of blood T cell repertoires in COVID-19. Some clones are missing from TCRdb's copy, which holds only in-frame ones; the method was immunoSEQ multiplex PCR. The data contain roughly 310,000 clones, over 75% of them seen just once; the ten biggest clones take up 4%. Sequenced material: peripheral blood. These receptors originate from a woman aged 45-65 years with active or convalescent COVID-19.

The chain combines TRBV7-2 with TRBJ2-1, with 7 bases fitting TRBD1. In germline, CDR1 is SGHTA, CDR2 FQGNSA. J lost 0 bases, V lost 1 base, and 12 bases had no gene match. This CDR3 is 19 amino acids long. The CDR3 DNA reads TGTGCCAGCAGCTTAGTGTCCCGGACAGGCACTAGCTCCTACAATGAGCAGTTCTTC. Encoded protein: CASSLVSRTGTSSYNEQFF.

The rearrangement links TRBV9 to TRBJ2-1; 7 nucleotides match TRBD1. Germline V gives CDR1 SGDLS, CDR2 YYNGEE. The V and J ends lost 0 bases and 5 bases, in that order; junction bases with no gene match: 8. CDR3 length equals 16 residues. DNA of the CDR3: TGTGCCAGCAGCGTAGATAATTCGGACAGGCACAATGAGCAGTTCTTC. As protein: CASSVDNSDRHNEQFF.

This clone came up once. V and J are TRBV19 and TRBJ2-5; 7 nucleotides align to TRBD2. Trimming took 10 bases from V and 1 from J; bases not matched to a gene: 6. Germline loops: CDR1 LNHDA, CDR2 SQIVND (reference sequence). There are 13 residues in the CDR3. The CDR3 region is CATSLAFQETQYF. CDR3 nucleotide sequence: TGTGCCACTTCACTAGCGTTCCAAGAGACCCAGTACTTC.

This chain joins TRBV4-1 and TRBJ2-1; 11 bases are shared with TRBD2. The CDR3 runs to 20 residues. The germline V gene has CDR1 MGHRA and CDR2 YSYEKL. V was clipped by 4 bases and J by 3 bases; unmatched bases: 17. CDR3 nucleotide sequence: TGCGCCAGCAGCCCCTTTCACCCGTCGAAGACTAGCGGGATCTACAATGAGCAGTTCTTC. As protein: CASSPFHPSKTSGIYNEQFF.

V usage is TRBV15 and J usage is TRBJ2-2; 7 bases agree with TRBD1. The V gene's germline CDR1 is LNHNV and CDR2 YYDKDF (reference sequence). Trimming cost V 4 bases and J 3 bases; bases outside gene matches: 8. CDR3 size: 16 residues. The CDR3 region has the DNA TGTGCCACCAGCACAAGACAGGGCACGGACACCGGGGAGCTGTTTTTT. As protein: CATSTRQGTDTGELFF.

The rearrangement uses TRBV7-2 and TRBJ1-3, with TRBD1 matching 7 bases. CDR1 is SGHTA, CDR2 FQGNSA, per germline. The V and J ends lost 1 base and 11 bases, in that order; junction bases with no gene match: 11. The CDR3 has 15 amino acids. DNA for the CDR3: TGTGCCAGCAGCTTAGGCCGTCAGGGGGTATCGGCCATATATTTT. This codes for CASSLGRQGVSAIYF.

V and J are TRBV30 and TRBJ1-1; D gene uncertain. Per germline, CDR1 GTSNPN and CDR2 SVGIG (reference sequence). The CDR3 sequence is 14 residues long. V was clipped by 0 bases and J by 7 bases, with 15 bases between them. The CDR3 here is CAWSVLAGRVEAFF. Here the CDR3 DNA reads TGTGCCTGGAGTGTACTAGCCGGGCGAGTTGAAGCTTTCTTT. The complete variable domain, with remaining parts taken from reference TRBV30 and TRBJ1-1, reads SQTIHQWPATLVQPVGSPLSLECTVEGTSNPNLYWYRQAAGRGLQLLFYSVGIGQISSEVPQNLSASRPQDRQFILSSKKLLLSDSGFYLCAWSVLAGRVEAFFGQGTRLTVV.

The V gene is TRBV6-5, the J gene TRBJ2-7; D ambiguous. Between the trimmed V and J ends, which lost 2 bases and 0 bases, there was a span of 5 bases. The CDR3 extends over 13 amino acids. CDR1 is MNHEY, CDR2 SVGAGI, per germline. This CDR3 is CASSYRSSYEQYF. The CDR3 DNA reads as TGTGCCAGCAGTTACAGGAGCTCCTACGAGCAGTACTTC.

V gene TRBV7-2 combines with J gene TRBJ2-5; D may be TRBD1 (5 bases). The CDR3 is 14 residues long. V shed 5 bases and J shed 5 bases, with 15 bases lying between them. The germline V gene encodes CDR1 SGHTA and CDR2 FQGNSA. This CDR3 is CASSPDGARETQYF. Here the CDR3 DNA reads TGTGCCAGCAGCCCCGATGGGGCCAGGGAGACCCAGTACTTC.

This sequence joins TRBV6-5 and TRBJ2-7; TRBD1 aligns across 8 bases. The ends lost 2 bases at V and 1 base at J; junction bases unmatched: 4. CDR3 length equals 15 residues. The germline CDR1 and CDR2 sequences are MNHEY and SVGAGI. The CDR3 protein is CASSYGGTGSYEQYF. The CDR3 coding sequence is TGTGCCAGCAGTTACGGTGGGACAGGATCCTACGAGCAGTACTTC.

The genes are TRBV4-3 and TRBJ2-6, with a possible D match to TRBD1 (6 bases). The V gene's germline CDR1 is LGHNA and CDR2 YSLEER. The CDR3 is 16 amino acids. Trimming took 0 bases from V and 2 from J, leaving 8 bases between them. The CDR3 sequence is CASSQEQGTGANVLTF. CDR3 DNA sequence: TGCGCCAGCAGCCAAGAGCAGGGGACTGGGGCCAACGTCCTGACTTTC.

V and J are TRBV30 and TRBJ2-1; 12 bases align to TRBD2. V trimming: 0 bases; J trimming: 7 bases; junction bases outside the gene matches: 7. The germline V gene has CDR1 GTSNPN and CDR2 SVGIG (reference sequence). The CDR3 covers 16 residues. Here the CDR3 DNA reads TGTGCCTGGAGTGTACCCCCTAGCGGGAGGGGGAATGAGCAGTTCTTC. It yields the protein CAWSVPPSGRGNEQFF.

This clone was observed a single time. The J gene is TRBJ1-5, the V gene TRBV3-1 (or the pseudogene TRBV3-2), with D possibly TRBD1 on 5 matching bases. The CDR3 is made up of 11 amino acids. Germline V gene lookup returns CDR1 LGHDT and CDR2 YNNKEL (reference sequence). The CDR3 DNA reads TGTGCGGGAGGGACTAATCAGCCCCAGCATTTT. Its protein is CAGGTNQPQHF.

The chain links TRBV12-3 or TRBV12-4 to TRBJ1-4; D may be TRBD1 (6 bases). The CDR3 length is 12 residues. V dropped 7 bases and J dropped 10 bases, with 13 bases sitting between them. CDR3 bases: TGTGCCAGCACCGAGACAGGCACAAAACTGTTTTTT. Protein product: CASTETGTKLFF.

This clone was picked up one time. The chain has TRBV19 and TRBJ2-7, with TRBD1 matching 9 bases. The junction had 10 bases not matched to a gene; V was cut back by 5 bases and J by 2 bases. The CDR3 runs 16 residues. The germline V gene encodes CDR1 LNHDA and CDR2 SQIVND (reference sequence). The CDR3 region is CASSSRDRAPTYEQYF. The CDR3, as DNA: TGTGCCAGTAGTTCAAGGGACAGGGCTCCGACCTACGAGCAGTACTTC.

This chain connects TRBV2 to TRBJ2-7; perhaps TRBD2 as D (6 bases). Trimming stripped 6 bases from V and 0 bases from J, with 21 bases between. The germline V gene encodes CDR1 SNHLY and CDR2 FYNNEI. The length of the CDR3 is 17 residues. The CDR3 coding sequence is TGTGCCAGCAGGGCGGGACTGATGGAAGTTTTCTCCTACGAGCAGTACTTC. Translation: CASRAGLMEVFSYEQYF.

V and J are TRBV12-3 or TRBV12-4 and TRBJ1-1; tentatively, D is TRBD1 (6 bases). The CDR3 extends over 13 amino acids. Trimming removed 7 bases at V and 2 bases at J, with 11 bases between. The CDR3 region has the DNA TGTGCCAGCAACAGGGAGTTTAACACTGAAGCTTTCTTT. It codes for CASNREFNTEAFF.

This clone appeared once. The chain joins TRBV6-1 to TRBJ1-2, with D unresolved. The CDR3 extends over 16 amino acids. V shed 0 bases and J shed 3 bases, with 14 bases lying between them. From germline, CDR1 is MNHNS and CDR2 SASEGT. The CDR3 is CASSEAAQFVYYGYTF. In nucleotides, the CDR3 is TGTGCCAGCAGTGAAGCGGCCCAGTTCGTGTACTATGGCTACACCTTC.

V gene TRBV7-8 combines with J gene TRBJ2-1; TRBD2 aligns across 14 bases. The trim removed 1 base at V and 1 base at J, leaving 6 bases unmatched. This CDR3 spans 19 amino acids. Germline V gene lookup returns CDR1 SGHVS and CDR2 FQNEAQ. The DNA for the CDR3 is TGTGCCAGCAGCTTAGGTTGGGGACTAGCGGGAGAATCCTACAATGAGCAGTTCTTC. As protein: CASSLGWGLAGESYNEQFF.

This clone has more than one count but fewer than ten. The CDR3 coding sequence is TGCGCCAGCAGCCCGACCTGGACAGGAAAAGCCTACGAGCAGTACTTC. Its translation is CASSPTWTGKAYEQYF. V gene TRBV4-3 combines with J gene TRBJ2-7; 7 nucleotides match TRBD1. V lost 4 bases and J lost 2; bases outside the gene matches: 11. The V gene's germline CDR1 is LGHNA and CDR2 YSLEER. The CDR3 runs to 16 residues.

The chain employs TRBV7-2 and TRBJ1-2; TRBD1 matches at 9 bases. The CDR3 spans 15 residues. Germline assignment: CDR1 SGHTA and CDR2 FQGNSA. V was pared by 1 base and J by 7 bases, with 7 bases of the junction left unmatched. The CDR3 DNA is TGTGCCAGCAGCTTAGTGGGACAGGGTGTCGGTGGCTACACCTTC. It specifies CASSLVGQGVGGYTF.

The CDR3 coding sequence is TGTGCCAGCAGGCCCGGGACAGGGATCTCGTACGAGCAGTACTTC. Its translation is CASRPGTGISYEQYF. The chain combines TRBV5-4 with TRBJ2-7; TRBD1 matches at 9 bases. CDR1 and CDR2 from the germline V gene are SGHNT and YYREEE (reference sequence). CDR3 length: 15 residues. J lost 4 bases, V lost 5 bases, and 10 bases had no gene match.

This sequence joins TRBV30 and TRBJ1-3; the D gene is possibly TRBD1 (5 bases). The CDR3 contains 14 residues. Per germline, CDR1 GTSNPN and CDR2 SVGIG (reference sequence). Deletions cut 3 bases from V and 4 bases from J, with 13 bases between. The CDR3 DNA sequence: TGTGCCTGGAGCCGGACACTTTCGGGAAACACCATATATTTT. It codes for CAWSRTLSGNTIYF. Looking up the rest from reference TRBV30 and TRBJ1-3 gives the full variable domain: SQTIHQWPATLVQPVGSPLSLECTVEGTSNPNLYWYRQAAGRGLQLLFYSVGIGQISSEVPQNLSASRPQDRQFILSSKKLLLSDSGFYLCAWSRTLSGNTIYFGEGSWLTVV.